One and the same sample provided the 23 T cell receptor beta chains below, sequenced in a study of cytomegalovirus exposure and HLA in healthy donors. The PCR made use of 60 Vbeta and 13 Jbeta primers. The protocol was immunoSEQ multiplex PCR, while the TCRdb copy is restricted to in-frame clones and leaves out a portion. Among around 120,000 clones listed, around 81% were seen once. The sample comprised PBMCs. The receptors derive from a woman between 50 and 59 years old in good health and CMV-seronegative.

The chain couples TRBV19 to TRBJ2-1, with 8 bases identical to TRBD1. Germline loops: CDR1 LNHDA, CDR2 SQIVND (reference sequence). This CDR3 contains 16 residues. The ends lost 4 bases at V and 4 bases at J; junction bases unmatched: 9. The DNA of the CDR3 is TGTGCCAGTAGTAGGCGACCGGGACAGGCGTACAATGAGCAGTTCTTC. Translated: CASSRRPGQAYNEQFF.

This rearrangement joins TRBV18 to TRBJ2-2; 8 bases map to TRBD1. Germline V gene lookup returns CDR1 KGHSH and CDR2 LQKENI. This CDR3 is 13 amino acids long. V trimming: 6 bases; J trimming: 11 bases; junction bases outside the gene matches: 8. The CDR3 nucleotides read TGTGCCAGCTCGCAGACAGGGGCGAGTGAGCTGTTTTTT. Amino acids: CASSQTGASELFF.

This sequence joins TRBV15 and TRBJ1-2; D gene uncertain. Per the germline V gene, CDR1 is LNHNV and CDR2 is YYDKDF (reference sequence). CDR3 length equals 13 residues. V lost 6 bases to trimming and J lost 4 bases, with 12 bases between them. This CDR3 is CATREEGPYGYTF. The CDR3 nucleotides are TGTGCCACCAGGGAGGAAGGGCCCTATGGCTACACCTTC.

This chain links TRBV7-9 with TRBJ2-2; possible D gene TRBD2, 5 bases. Per the germline V gene, CDR1 is SEHNR and CDR2 is FQNEAQ (reference sequence). The CDR3 has 14 residues. Trimming pared 1 base from V and 5 bases from J, leaving 8 bases between. The CDR3 DNA reads TGTGCCAGCAGCTTAGATGGCGGGACCGGGGAGCTGTTTTTT. This encodes CASSLDGGTGELFF.

The CDR3 loop reads CASSPTPTSEKLFF. The CDR3 DNA follows: TGTGCCAGCAGCCCAACACCAACCAGTGAAAAACTGTTTTTT. The chain couples TRBV5-6 to TRBJ1-4, with D unclear. Trimming took off 4 bases at V and 7 bases at J, with 14 bases between the two ends. The CDR3 is made up of 14 amino acids. In germline, CDR1 is SGHDT, CDR2 YYEEEE.

The CDR3 sequence is CASSPPTGSGTPEAFF. The CDR3 nucleotides read TGTGCCAGCAGCCCCCCGACCGGGTCGGGTACACCTGAAGCTTTCTTT. The chain uses TRBV7-9 and TRBJ1-1; no definite D call. The CDR3 length is 16 residues. The germline V gene has CDR1 SEHNR and CDR2 FQNEAQ (reference sequence). Between the trimmed V and J ends, which lost 5 bases and 6 bases, there was a span of 22 bases.

The chain links TRBV7-9 to TRBJ2-2, with D tentatively TRBD1 (5 bases). V gave up 3 bases and J gave up 7 bases, with 15 bases separating them. CDR1 is SEHNR and CDR2 is FQNEAQ in the germline V gene (reference sequence). The CDR3 is 15 amino acids. CDR3: CASSFPVPRDGELFF. In DNA, the CDR3 is TGTGCCAGCAGCTTCCCGGTGCCCAGGGACGGGGAGCTGTTTTTT.

The V and J genes are TRBV28 and TRBJ1-2, with D possibly being TRBD1 (6 bases). The V gene's germline CDR1 is MDHEN and CDR2 SYDVKM. The V end lost 5 bases, the J end lost 8 bases, and 18 bases lay between the germline ends. This CDR3 spans 14 amino acids. This CDR3 is CASSLGRDMRGYTF. The CDR3 DNA reads TGTGCCAGCAGTCTAGGACGGGACATGAGAGGCTACACCTTC.

This clone has just one count. The V call is TRBV2, the J call TRBJ2-3, with TRBD2 matching 10 bases. The CDR3 totals 14 residues. Germline CDR1 SNHLY, CDR2 FYNNEI. The trim removed 5 bases at V and 2 bases at J, leaving 1 base unmatched. In DNA form, the CDR3 reads TGTGCCAGCAGTAGCGGGGGGGCCACAGATACGCAGTATTTT. This codes for CASSSGGATDTQYF.

The chain couples TRBV7-6 to TRBJ2-7; TRBD2 might be the D (6 bases). The CDR3 is 16 residues long. V gave up 1 base and J gave up 3 bases, with 16 bases separating them. The V gene's germline CDR1 is SGHVS and CDR2 FNYEAQ. The CDR3 region has the DNA TGTGCCAGCAGCTTAGGGGGACCGCCGGGAGACTACGAGCAGTACTTC. Protein sequence: CASSLGGPPGDYEQYF.

The chain has TRBV2 and TRBJ1-3; weak D call: TRBD1 (5 bases). V was pared by 11 bases and J by 0 bases, with 17 bases between. Germline values: CDR1 SNHLY, CDR2 FYNNEI. There are 15 residues in the CDR3. The CDR3 reads CAWERQTRSGNTIYF. The CDR3 region has the DNA TGTGCCTGGGAACGACAGACCCGCTCTGGAAACACCATATATTTT.

The chain recombines TRBV5-8 with TRBJ1-4; 10 nucleotides line up with TRBD1. Germline CDR1 reads SGHTS; CDR2 reads YDEGEE. V shed 2 bases, J shed 0 bases, and the junction held 4 bases outside the gene matches. The CDR3 runs to 17 residues. The CDR3 is CASSLGQGVATNEKLFF. In DNA, the CDR3 is TGTGCCAGCAGCTTAGGACAGGGGGTCGCAACTAATGAAAAACTGTTTTTT. Complete variable domain (other parts from reference TRBV5-8 and TRBJ1-4): EAGVTQSPTHLIKTRGQQATLRCSPISGHTSVYWYQQALGLGLQFLLWYDEGEERNRGNFPPRFSGRQFPNYSSELNVNALELEDSALYLCASSLGQGVATNEKLFFGSGTQLSVL.

The V gene is TRBV6-1, the J gene TRBJ2-5; TRBD2 aligns across 8 bases. V shed 6 bases, J shed 3 bases, and the junction held 9 bases outside the gene matches. The germline CDR1 and CDR2 sequences are MNHNS and SASEGT. The CDR3 covers 15 residues. The CDR3 spells CASRDRGTSEETQYF. DNA for the CDR3: TGTGCCAGCAGGGACCGCGGGACTAGTGAAGAGACCCAGTACTTC.

The V and J genes are TRBV28 and TRBJ1-5; 10 positions agree with TRBD1. The CDR3 runs 16 residues. V trimming: 7 bases; J trimming: 4 bases; junction bases outside the gene matches: 10. Per the germline V gene, CDR1 is MDHEN and CDR2 is SYDVKM. The CDR3 protein is CASTQGDRGRNQPQHF. In DNA, the CDR3 is TGTGCCAGCACCCAAGGCGACAGGGGGCGGAATCAGCCCCAGCATTTT.

V usage is TRBV18 and J usage is TRBJ2-7, with 8 nucleotides matching TRBD1. Trimming cost V 4 bases and J 1 base; bases outside gene matches: 15. Germline-derived CDR1 and CDR2 are KGHSH and LQKENI. This CDR3 has 18 amino acids. DNA for the CDR3: TGTGCCAGCTCACTGATGGTCCCGGACAGGGTGCAATCCTACGAGCAGTACTTC. Encoded protein: CASSLMVPDRVQSYEQYF.

This chain connects TRBV28 to TRBJ1-2; 7 bases line up with TRBD1. V shed 8 bases and J 6 bases; nucleotides not matched to a gene: 3. CDR3 length equals 11 residues. In germline, CDR1 is MDHEN, CDR2 SYDVKM. The CDR3 region has the DNA TGTGCCAGCGATACAGGGGATGGCTACACCTTC. Residues: CASDTGDGYTF.

The V call is TRBV29-1, the J call TRBJ1-3, with 7 bases matching TRBD1. Germline CDR1 and CDR2: SQVTM and ANQGSEA. J gave up 2 bases and V 4 bases, and 14 bases lay outside the gene matches. The CDR3 is made up of 17 amino acids. This CDR3 is CSVVPTGQLTPGNTIYF. The CDR3, as DNA: TGCAGCGTTGTGCCCACGGGACAGCTAACCCCTGGAAACACCATATATTTT.

The chain recombines TRBV2 with TRBJ1-1, with D hard to call. V was trimmed by 2 bases and J by 5 bases, leaving 12 bases between them. The CDR3 has 14 amino acids. In germline, CDR1 is SNHLY, CDR2 FYNNEI. The CDR3 sequence: CASSERPGQTEAFF. The CDR3 DNA reads as TGTGCCAGCAGTGAAAGGCCAGGCCAGACTGAAGCTTTCTTT.

This clone was seen only once. The genes are TRBV15 and TRBJ1-4; D gene ambiguous. The length of the CDR3 is 18 residues. Germline CDR1 LNHNV, CDR2 YYDKDF (reference sequence). The V end lost 1 base, the J end lost 3 bases, and 18 bases lay between the germline ends. As DNA, the CDR3 is TGTGCCACCAGCAGAGTAAGCGGACTAACCGCGGCTAATGAAAAACTGTTTTTT. It encodes CATSRVSGLTAANEKLFF.

The chain recombines TRBV15 with TRBJ1-1; D is uncertain. The germline gives CDR1 LNHNV, CDR2 YYDKDF (reference sequence). With 0 bases removed from V and 4 bases from J, the gap between germline ends came to 9 bases. The CDR3 sequence is 14 residues long. The CDR3 loop is CATSRDKTGTEAFF. CDR3 nucleotide sequence: TGTGCCACCAGCAGAGATAAAACTGGCACTGAAGCTTTCTTT.

This clone was counted once. The gene calls are TRBV4-1 and TRBJ2-2; maybe TRBD2 (6 bases). The CDR3 has 16 amino acids. V was clipped by 1 base and J by 5 bases, with 14 bases between them. From germline, CDR1 is MGHRA and CDR2 YSYEKL. CDR3 protein: CASSQAGAGKTGELFF. CDR3 bases: TGCGCCAGCAGCCAAGCGGGAGCAGGGAAGACCGGGGAGCTGTTTTTT.

This clone turned up a few times. The chain uses TRBV5-4 and TRBJ2-7, with 16 bases fitting TRBD2. Trimming cost V 1 base and J 6 bases; bases outside gene matches: 4. Germline lookup yields CDR1 SGHNT and CDR2 YYREEE (reference sequence). This CDR3 comprises 16 residues. CDR3 DNA sequence: TGTGCCAGCAGCTTGCACGGGACTAGCGGGAGGGGCGAGCAGTACTTC. Translating gives CASSLHGTSGRGEQYF.

V is TRBV5-1 and J is TRBJ1-5, with 11 bases that match TRBD1. This CDR3 has 15 amino acids. J was trimmed by 6 bases and V by 4 bases; bases with no gene match: 6. In germline, CDR1 is SGHRS, CDR2 YFSETQ. CDR3 amino acids: CASSPGQGASQPQHF. CDR3 sequence (DNA): TGCGCCAGCAGCCCTGGACAGGGGGCCTCTCAGCCCCAGCATTTT.